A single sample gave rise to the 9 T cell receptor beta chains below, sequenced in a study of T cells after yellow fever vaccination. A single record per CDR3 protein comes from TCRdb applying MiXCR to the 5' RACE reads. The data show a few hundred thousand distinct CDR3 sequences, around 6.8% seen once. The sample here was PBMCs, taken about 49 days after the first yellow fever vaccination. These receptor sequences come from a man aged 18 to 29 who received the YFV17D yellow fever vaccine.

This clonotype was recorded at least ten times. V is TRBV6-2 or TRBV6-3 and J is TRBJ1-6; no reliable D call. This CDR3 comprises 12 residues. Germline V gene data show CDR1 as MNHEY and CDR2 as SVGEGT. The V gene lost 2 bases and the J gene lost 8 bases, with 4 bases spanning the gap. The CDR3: CASSYPYSPLHF. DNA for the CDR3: TGTGCCAGCAGTTACCCGTATTCACCCCTCCACTTT.

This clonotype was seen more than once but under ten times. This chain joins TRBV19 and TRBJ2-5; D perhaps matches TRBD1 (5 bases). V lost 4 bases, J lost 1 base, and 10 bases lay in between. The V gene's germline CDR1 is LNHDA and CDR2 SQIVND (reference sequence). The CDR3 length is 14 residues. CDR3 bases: TGTGCCAGTAGTAGTACGACAGCCCAAGAGACCCAGTACTTC. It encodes CASSSTTAQETQYF.

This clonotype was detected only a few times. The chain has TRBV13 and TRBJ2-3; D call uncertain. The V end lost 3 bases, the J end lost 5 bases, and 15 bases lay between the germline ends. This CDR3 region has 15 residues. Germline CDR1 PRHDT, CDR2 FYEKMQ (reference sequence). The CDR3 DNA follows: TGTGCCAGCAGCTTTATGTCTAGGAATATAGATACGCAGTATTTT. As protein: CASSFMSRNIDTQYF.

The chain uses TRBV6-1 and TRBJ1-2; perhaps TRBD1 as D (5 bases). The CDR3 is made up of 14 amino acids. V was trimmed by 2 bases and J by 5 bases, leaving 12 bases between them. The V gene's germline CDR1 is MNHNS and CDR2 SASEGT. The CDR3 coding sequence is TGTGCCAGCAGTGAATTGGGGCTTGATTATGGCTACACCTTC. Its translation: CASSELGLDYGYTF.

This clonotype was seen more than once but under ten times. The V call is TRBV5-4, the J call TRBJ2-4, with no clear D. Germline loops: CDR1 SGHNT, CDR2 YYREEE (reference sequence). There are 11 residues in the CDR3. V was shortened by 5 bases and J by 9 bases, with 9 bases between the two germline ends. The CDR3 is CASRSGSIQYF. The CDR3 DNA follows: TGTGCCAGCAGGTCGGGTAGCATTCAGTACTTC.

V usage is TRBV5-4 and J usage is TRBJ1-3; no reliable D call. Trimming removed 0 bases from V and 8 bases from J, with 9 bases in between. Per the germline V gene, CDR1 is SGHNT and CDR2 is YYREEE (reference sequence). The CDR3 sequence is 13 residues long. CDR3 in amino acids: CASSLEGQYTIYF. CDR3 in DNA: TGTGCCAGCAGCTTGGAAGGGCAATACACCATATATTTT.

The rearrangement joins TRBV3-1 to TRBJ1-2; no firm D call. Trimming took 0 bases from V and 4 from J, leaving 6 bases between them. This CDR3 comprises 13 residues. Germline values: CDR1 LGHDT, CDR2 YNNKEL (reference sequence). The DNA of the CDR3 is TGTGCCAGCAGCCAAGAGGGTACCTATGGCTACACCTTC. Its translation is CASSQEGTYGYTF.

The CDR3 region has the DNA TGTGCCAGCAGCTTAGCTAGTCCGTGGGCAGGGGGGGTCCAAGAGACCCAGTACTTC. It yields the protein CASSLASPWAGGVQETQYF. The J gene is TRBJ2-5, the V gene TRBV7-6, with D possibly being TRBD1 or TRBD2 (7 bases each). V was clipped by 0 bases and J by 1 base, with 21 bases between them. CDR1 and CDR2 (germline): SGHVS, FNYEAQ. The CDR3 is 19 amino acids.

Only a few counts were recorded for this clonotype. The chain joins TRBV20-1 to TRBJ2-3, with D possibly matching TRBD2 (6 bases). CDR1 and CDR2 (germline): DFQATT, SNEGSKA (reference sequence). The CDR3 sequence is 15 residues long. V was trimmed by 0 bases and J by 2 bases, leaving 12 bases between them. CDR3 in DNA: TGCAGTGCTAGAGATATATGGACTAACACAGATACGCAGTATTTT. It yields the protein CSARDIWTNTDTQYF.